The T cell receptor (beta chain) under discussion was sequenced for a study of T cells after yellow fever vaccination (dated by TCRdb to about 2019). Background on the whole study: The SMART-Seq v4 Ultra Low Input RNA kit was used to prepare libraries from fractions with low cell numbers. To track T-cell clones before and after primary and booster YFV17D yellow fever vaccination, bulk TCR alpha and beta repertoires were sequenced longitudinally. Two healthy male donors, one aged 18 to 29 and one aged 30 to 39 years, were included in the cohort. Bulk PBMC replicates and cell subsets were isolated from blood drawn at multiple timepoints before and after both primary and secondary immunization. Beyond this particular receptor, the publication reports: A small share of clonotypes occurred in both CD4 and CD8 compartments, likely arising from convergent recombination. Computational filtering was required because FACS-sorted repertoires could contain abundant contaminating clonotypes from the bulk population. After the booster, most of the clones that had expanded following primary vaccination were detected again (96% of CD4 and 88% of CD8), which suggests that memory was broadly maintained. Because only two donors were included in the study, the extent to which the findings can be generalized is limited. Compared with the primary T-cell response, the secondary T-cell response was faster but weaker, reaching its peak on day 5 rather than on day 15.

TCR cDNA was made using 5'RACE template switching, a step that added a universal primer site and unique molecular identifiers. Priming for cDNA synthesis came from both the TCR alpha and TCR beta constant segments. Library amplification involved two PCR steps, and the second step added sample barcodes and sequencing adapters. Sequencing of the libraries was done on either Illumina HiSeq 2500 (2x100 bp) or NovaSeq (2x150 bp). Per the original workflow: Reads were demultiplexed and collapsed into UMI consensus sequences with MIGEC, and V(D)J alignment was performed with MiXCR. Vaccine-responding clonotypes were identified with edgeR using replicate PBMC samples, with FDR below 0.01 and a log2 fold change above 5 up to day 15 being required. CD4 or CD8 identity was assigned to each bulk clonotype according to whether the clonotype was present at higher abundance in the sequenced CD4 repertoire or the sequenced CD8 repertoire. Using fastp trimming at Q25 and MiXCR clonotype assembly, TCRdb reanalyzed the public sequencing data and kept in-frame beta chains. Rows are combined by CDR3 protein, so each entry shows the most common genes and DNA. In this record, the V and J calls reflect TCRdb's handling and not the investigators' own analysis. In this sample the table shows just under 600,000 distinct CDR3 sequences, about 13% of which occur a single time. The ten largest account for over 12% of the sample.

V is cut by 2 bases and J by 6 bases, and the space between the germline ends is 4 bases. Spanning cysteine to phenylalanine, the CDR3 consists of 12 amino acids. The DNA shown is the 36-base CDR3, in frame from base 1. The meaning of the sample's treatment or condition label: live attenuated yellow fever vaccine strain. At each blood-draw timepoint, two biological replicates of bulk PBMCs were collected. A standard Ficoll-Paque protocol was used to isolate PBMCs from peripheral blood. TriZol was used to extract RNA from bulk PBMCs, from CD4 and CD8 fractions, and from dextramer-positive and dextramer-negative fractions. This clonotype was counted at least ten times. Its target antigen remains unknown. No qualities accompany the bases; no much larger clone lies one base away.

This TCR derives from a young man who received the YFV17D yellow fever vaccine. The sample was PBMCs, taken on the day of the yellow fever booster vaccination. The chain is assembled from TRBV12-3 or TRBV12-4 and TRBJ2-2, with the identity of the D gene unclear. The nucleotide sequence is TGTGCCAGCAGTTTATCGTCCGGGGAGCTGTTTTTT. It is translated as CASSLSSGELFF.